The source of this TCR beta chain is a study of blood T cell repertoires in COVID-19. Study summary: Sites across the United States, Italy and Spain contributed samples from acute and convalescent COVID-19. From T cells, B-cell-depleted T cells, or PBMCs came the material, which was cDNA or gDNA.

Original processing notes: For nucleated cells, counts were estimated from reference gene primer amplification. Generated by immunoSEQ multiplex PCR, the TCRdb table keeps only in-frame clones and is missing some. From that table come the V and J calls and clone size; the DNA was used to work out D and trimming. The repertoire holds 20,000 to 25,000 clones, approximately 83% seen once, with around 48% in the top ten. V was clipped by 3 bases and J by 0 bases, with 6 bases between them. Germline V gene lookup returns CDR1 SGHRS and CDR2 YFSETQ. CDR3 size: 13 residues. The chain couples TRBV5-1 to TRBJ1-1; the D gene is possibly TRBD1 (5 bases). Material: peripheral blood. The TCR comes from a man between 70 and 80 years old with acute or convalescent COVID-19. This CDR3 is CASSSQVNTEAFF. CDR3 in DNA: TGCGCCAGCAGCTCACAGGTGAACACTGAAGCTTTCTTT. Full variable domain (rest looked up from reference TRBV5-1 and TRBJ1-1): KAGVTQTPRYLIKTRGQQVTLSCSPISGHRSVSWYQQTPGQGLQFLFEYFSETQRNKGNFPGRFSGRQFSNSRSEMNVSTLELGDSALYLCASSSQVNTEAFFGQGTRLTVV.